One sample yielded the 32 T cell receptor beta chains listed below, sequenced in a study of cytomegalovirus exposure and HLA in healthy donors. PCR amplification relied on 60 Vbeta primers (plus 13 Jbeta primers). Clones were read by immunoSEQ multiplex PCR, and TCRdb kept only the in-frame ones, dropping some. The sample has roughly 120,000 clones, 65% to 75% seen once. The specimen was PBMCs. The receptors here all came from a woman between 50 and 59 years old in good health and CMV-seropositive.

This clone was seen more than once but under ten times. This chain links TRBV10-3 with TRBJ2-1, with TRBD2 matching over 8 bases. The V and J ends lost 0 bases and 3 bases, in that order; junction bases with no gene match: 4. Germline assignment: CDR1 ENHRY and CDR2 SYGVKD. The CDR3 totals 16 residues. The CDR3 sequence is CAISESQTSGYNEQFF. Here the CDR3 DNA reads TGTGCCATCAGTGAGTCCCAAACTAGCGGCTACAATGAGCAGTTCTTC.

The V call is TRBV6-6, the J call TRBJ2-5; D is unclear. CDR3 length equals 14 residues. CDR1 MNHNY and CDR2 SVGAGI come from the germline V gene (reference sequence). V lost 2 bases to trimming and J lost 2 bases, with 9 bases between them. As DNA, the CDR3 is TGTGCCAGCAGTTACGACTTTTCACAAGAGACCCAGTACTTC. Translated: CASSYDFSQETQYF.

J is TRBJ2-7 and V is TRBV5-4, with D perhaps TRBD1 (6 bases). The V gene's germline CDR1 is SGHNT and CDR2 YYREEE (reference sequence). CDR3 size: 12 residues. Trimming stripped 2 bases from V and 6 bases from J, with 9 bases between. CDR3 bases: TGTGCCAGCAGCTTCTCAGGGGCCGAGCAGTACTTC. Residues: CASSFSGAEQYF.

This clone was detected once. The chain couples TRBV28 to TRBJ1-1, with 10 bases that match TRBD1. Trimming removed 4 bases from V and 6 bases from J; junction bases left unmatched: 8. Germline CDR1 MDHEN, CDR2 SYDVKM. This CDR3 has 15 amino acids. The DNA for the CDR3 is TGTGCCAGCAGTTACCAGACAGGGGGCCGAGCTGAAGCTTTCTTT. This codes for CASSYQTGGRAEAFF.

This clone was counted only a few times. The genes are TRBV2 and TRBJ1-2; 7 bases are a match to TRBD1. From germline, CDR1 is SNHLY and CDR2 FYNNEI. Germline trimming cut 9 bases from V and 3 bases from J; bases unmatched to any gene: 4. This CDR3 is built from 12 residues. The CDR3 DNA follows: TGTGCCAGGGCCGGGACAGACTATGGCTACACCTTC. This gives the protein CARAGTDYGYTF.

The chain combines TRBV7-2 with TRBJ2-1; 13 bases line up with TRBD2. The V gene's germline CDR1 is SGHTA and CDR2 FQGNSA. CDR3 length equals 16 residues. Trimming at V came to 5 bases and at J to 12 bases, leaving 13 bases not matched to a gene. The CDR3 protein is CASSTTGTSGNLGQFF. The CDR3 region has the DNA TGTGCCAGCAGCACAACCGGGACTAGCGGGAACCTCGGGCAGTTCTTC. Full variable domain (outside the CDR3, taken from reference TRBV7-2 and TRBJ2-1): GAGVSQSPSNKVTEKGKDVELRCDPISGHTALYWYRQSLGQGLEFLIYFQGNSAPDKSGLPSDRFSAERTGGSVSTLTIQRTQQEDSAVYLCASSTTGTSGNLGQFFGPGTRLTVL.

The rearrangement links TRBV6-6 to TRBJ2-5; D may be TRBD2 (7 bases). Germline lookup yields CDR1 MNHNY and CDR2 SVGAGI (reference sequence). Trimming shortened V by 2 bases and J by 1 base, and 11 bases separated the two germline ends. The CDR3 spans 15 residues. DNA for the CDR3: TGTGCCAGCAGTTACGCGGGGGCTAGCCAAGAGACCCAGTACTTC. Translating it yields CASSYAGASQETQYF.

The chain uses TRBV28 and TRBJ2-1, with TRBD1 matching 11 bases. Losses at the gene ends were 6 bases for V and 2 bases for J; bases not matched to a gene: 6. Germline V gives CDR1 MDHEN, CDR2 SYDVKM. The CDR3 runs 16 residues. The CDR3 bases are TGTGCCAGCAGGCGGGACAGGGGGAGCCCCTACAATGAGCAGTTCTTC. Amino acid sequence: CASRRDRGSPYNEQFF. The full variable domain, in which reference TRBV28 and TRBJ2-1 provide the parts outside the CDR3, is DVKVTQSSRYLVKRTGEKVFLECVQDMDHENMFWYRQDPGLGLRLIYFSYDVKMKEKGDIPEGYSVSREKKERFSLILESASTNQTSMYLCASRRDRGSPYNEQFFGPGTRLTVL.

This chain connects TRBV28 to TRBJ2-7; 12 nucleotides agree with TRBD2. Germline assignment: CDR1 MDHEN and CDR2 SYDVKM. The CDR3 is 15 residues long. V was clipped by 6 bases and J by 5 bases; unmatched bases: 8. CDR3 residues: CASSLQTSGSDEQYF. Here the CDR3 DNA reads TGTGCCAGCAGCCTCCAGACTAGCGGGAGCGACGAGCAGTACTTC.

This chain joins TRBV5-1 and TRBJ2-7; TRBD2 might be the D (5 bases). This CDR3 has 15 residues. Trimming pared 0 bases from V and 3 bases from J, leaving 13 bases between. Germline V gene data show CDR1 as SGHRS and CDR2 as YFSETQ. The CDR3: CASSLGTGTGYEQYF. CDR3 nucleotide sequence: TGCGCCAGCAGCTTGGGGACGGGAACGGGCTACGAGCAGTACTTC.

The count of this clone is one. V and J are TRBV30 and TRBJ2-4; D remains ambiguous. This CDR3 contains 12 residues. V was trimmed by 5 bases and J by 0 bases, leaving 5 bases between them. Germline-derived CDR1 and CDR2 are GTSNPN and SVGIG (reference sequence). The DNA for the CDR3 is TGTGCCTGGGGAGTAGCCAAAAACATTCAGTACTTC. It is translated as CAWGVAKNIQYF.

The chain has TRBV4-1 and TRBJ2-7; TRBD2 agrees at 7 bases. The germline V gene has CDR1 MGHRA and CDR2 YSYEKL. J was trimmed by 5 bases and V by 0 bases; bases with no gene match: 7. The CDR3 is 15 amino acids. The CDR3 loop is CASSQDGGGLDEQYF. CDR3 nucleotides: TGCGCCAGCAGCCAAGATGGGGGGGGTTTAGACGAGCAGTACTTC.

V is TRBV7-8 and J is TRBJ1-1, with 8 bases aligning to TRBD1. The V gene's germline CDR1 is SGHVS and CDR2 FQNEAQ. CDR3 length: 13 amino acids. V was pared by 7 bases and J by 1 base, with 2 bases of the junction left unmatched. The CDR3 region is CASKGQGNTEAFF. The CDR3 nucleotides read TGTGCCAGCAAAGGACAGGGGAACACTGAAGCTTTCTTT.

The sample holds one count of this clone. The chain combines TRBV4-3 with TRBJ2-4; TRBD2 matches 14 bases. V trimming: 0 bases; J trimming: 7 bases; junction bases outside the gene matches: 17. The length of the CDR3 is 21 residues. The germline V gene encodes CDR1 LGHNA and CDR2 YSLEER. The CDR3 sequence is CASSQEDSGLAGAKERNIQYF. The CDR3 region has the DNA TGCGCCAGCAGCCAAGAGGATTCGGGACTAGCGGGGGCTAAGGAGAGGAACATTCAGTACTTC.

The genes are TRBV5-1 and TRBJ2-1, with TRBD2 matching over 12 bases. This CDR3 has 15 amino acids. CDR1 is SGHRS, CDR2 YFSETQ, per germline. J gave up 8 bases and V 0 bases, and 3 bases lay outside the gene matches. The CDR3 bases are TGCGCCAGCAGCTTGGCTAGCGGGGGGGCGGATGAGCAGTTCTTC. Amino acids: CASSLASGGADEQFF.

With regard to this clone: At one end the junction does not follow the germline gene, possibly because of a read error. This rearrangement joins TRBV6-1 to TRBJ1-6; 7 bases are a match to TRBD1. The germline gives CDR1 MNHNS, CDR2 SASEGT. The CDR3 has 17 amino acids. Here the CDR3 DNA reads TGTGCCAGCAGCGAAGGACAGGTGGGATGGTATAATTCACCCCTCCACTTT. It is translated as CASSEGQVGWYNSPLHF.

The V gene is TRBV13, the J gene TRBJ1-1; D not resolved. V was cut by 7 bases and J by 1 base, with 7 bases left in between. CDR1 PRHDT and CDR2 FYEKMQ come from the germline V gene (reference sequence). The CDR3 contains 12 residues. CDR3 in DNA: TGTGCCAGCAAACGGGGGAACACTGAAGCTTTCTTT. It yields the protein CASKRGNTEAFF.

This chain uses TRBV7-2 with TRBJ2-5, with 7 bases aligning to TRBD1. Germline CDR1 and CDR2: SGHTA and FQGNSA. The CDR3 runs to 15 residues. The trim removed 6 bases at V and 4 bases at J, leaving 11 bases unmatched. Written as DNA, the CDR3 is TGTGCCAGCAGTTTCGGGGTAGGGGGCAGAGAGACCCAGTACTTC. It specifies CASSFGVGGRETQYF.

The CDR3 protein is CSVLKKTGADEQYF. The CDR3 DNA reads as TGCAGCGTTCTAAAAAAGACAGGGGCGGACGAGCAGTACTTC. The chain couples TRBV29-1 to TRBJ2-7; 8 nucleotides match TRBD1. There are 14 residues in the CDR3. V lost 5 bases, J lost 5 bases, and 11 bases stayed unmatched. Germline V gene data show CDR1 as SQVTM and CDR2 as ANQGSEA.

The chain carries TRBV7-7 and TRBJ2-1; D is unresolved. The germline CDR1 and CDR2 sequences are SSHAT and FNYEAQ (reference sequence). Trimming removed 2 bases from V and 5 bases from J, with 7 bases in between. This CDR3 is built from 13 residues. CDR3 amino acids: CASSLNKNNEQFF. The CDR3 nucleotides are TGTGCCAGCAGCTTAAACAAAAACAATGAGCAGTTCTTC.

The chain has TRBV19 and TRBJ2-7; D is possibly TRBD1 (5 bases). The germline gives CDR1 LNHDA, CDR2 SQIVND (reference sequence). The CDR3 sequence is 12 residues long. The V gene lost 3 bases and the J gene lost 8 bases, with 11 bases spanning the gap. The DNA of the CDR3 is TGTGCCAGTAGTATGCCCCAGGGTCAGCAGTACTTC. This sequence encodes CASSMPQGQQYF.

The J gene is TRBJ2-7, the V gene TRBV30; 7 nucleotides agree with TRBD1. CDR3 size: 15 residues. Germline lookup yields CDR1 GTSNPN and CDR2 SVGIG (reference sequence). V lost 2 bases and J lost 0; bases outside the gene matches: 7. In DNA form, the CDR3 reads TGTGCCTGGAGTAGGACAGGCGACCACTCCTACGAGCAGTACTTC. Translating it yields CAWSRTGDHSYEQYF.

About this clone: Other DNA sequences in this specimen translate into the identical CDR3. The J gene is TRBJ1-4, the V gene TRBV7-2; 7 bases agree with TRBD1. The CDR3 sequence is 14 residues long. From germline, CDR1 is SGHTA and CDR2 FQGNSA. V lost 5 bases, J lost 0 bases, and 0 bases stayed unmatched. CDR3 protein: CASSQGATNEKLFF. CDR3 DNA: TGTGCCAGCAGCCAGGGGGCAACTAATGAAAAACTGTTTTTT.

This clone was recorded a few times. CDR3 coding DNA: TGTGCCAGCTACTTAGGGGAGGAGGGAGTGATCCGGGGGGAGCAGTATTTT. It specifies CASYLGEEGVIRGEQYF. The gene calls are TRBV28 and TRBJ2-3; 7 bases are a match to TRBD2. There are 17 residues in the CDR3. Germline values: CDR1 MDHEN, CDR2 SYDVKM. Trimming removed 8 bases from V and 11 bases from J; junction bases left unmatched: 25.

The CDR3 region is CASSHVNGGDYGYTF. In DNA, the CDR3 is TGTGCCAGCAGCCACGTGAATGGGGGGGACTATGGCTACACCTTC. This sequence joins TRBV4-2 and TRBJ1-2; tentative D call: TRBD1 (5 bases). The germline CDR1 and CDR2 sequences are LGHNA and YNFKEQ. The CDR3 totals 15 residues. Trimming left V 3 bases short and J 3 bases short, with 14 bases between.

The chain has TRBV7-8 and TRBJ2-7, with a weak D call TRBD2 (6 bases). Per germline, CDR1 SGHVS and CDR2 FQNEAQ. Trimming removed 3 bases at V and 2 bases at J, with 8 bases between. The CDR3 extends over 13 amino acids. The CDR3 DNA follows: TGTGCCAGCAGCTTGCTAGCGACCTACGAGCAGTACTTC. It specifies CASSLLATYEQYF. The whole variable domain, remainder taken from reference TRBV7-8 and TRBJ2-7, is GAGVSQSPRYKVAKRGQDVALRCDPISGHVSLFWYQQALGQGPEFLTYFQNEAQLDKSGLPSDRFFAERPEGSVSTLKIQRTQQEDSAVYLCASSLLATYEQYFGPGTRLTVT.

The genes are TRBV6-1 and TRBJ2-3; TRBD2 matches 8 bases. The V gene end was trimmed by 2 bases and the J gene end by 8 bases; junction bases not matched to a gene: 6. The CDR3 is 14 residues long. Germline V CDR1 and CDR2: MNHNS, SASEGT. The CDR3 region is CASSEFGLAVTQYF. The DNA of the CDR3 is TGTGCCAGCAGTGAATTTGGACTAGCCGTTACGCAGTATTTT.

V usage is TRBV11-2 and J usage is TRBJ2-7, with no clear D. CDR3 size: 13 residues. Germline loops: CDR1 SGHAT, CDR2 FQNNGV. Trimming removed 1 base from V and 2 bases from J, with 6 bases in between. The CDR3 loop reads CASSLGRTYEQYF. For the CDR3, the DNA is TGTGCCAGCAGCTTAGGGCGGACCTACGAGCAGTACTTC.

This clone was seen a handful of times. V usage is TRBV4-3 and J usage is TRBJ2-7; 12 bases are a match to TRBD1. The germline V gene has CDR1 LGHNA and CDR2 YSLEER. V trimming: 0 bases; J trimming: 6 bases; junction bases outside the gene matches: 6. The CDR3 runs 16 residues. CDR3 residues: CASSQDGTGGFFEQYF. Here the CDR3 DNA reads TGCGCCAGCAGCCAAGACGGGACAGGGGGCTTTTTCGAGCAGTACTTC.

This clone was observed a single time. The CDR3 protein is CASSSSGRETQYF. In DNA, the CDR3 is TGTGCCAGTAGTAGCTCAGGGCGAGAGACCCAGTACTTC. The V gene is TRBV19, the J gene TRBJ2-5, with a possible D match to TRBD1 (5 bases). This CDR3 comprises 13 residues. Germline CDR1 and CDR2: LNHDA and SQIVND (reference sequence). Trimming left V 4 bases short and J 4 bases short, with 10 bases between. The entire variable domain, with the rest obtained from reference TRBV19 and TRBJ2-5, is as follows: DGGITQSPKYLFRKEGQNVTLSCEQNLNHDAMYWYRQDPGQGLRLIYYSQIVNDFQKGDIAEGYSVSREKKESFPLTVTSAQKNPTAFYLCASSSSGRETQYFGPGTRLLVL.

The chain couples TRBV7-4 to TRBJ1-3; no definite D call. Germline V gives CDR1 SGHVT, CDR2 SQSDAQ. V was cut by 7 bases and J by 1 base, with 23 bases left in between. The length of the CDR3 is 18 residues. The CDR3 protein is CASTTTGSGVASGNTIYF. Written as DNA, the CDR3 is TGTGCCAGCACCACAACCGGGTCCGGGGTGGCTTCTGGAAACACCATATATTTT.

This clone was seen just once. Here the CDR3 DNA reads TGTGCCAGCAGCCGCCAGGGGGCGCTTTACGAGCAGTACTTC. Encoded protein: CASSRQGALYEQYF. The rearrangement joins TRBV9 to TRBJ2-7; 8 bases align to TRBD1. The CDR3 loop spans 14 amino acids. After removal of 4 bases from V and 4 bases from J, the junction contained 7 bases not matched to a gene. Germline loops: CDR1 SGDLS, CDR2 YYNGEE.